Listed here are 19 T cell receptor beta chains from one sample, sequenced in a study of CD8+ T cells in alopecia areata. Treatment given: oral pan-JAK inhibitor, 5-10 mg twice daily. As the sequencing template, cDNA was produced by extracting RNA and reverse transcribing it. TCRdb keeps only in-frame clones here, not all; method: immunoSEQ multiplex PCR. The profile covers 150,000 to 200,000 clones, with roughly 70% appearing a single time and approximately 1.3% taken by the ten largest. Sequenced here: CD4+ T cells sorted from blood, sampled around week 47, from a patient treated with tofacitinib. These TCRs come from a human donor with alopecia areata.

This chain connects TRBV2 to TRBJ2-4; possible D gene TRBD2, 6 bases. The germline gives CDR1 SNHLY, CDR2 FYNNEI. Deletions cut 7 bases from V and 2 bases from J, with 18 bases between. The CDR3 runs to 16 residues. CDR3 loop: CASTEEGFFSKNIQYF. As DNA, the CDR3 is TGTGCCAGCACGGAGGAGGGGTTTTTCTCCAAAAACATTCAGTACTTC.

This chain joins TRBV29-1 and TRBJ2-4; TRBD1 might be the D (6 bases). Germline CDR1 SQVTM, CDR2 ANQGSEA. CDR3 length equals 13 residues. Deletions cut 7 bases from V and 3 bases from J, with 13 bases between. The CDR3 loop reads CSDDRFSKNIQYF. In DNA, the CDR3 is TGCAGCGACGACAGGTTCAGCAAAAACATTCAGTACTTC. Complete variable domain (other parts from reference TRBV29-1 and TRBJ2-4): SAVISQKPSRDICQRGTSLTIQCQVDSQVTMMFWYRQQPGQSLTLIATANQGSEATYESGFVIDKFPISRPNLTFSTLTVSNMSPEDSSIYLCSDDRFSKNIQYFGAGTRLSVL.

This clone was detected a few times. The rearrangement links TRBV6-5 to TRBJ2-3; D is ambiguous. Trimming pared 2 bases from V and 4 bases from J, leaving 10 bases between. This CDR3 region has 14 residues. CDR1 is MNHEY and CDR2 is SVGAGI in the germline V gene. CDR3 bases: TGTGCCAGCAGTTACGGGGTAGCATCAGATACGCAGTATTTT. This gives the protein CASSYGVASDTQYF.

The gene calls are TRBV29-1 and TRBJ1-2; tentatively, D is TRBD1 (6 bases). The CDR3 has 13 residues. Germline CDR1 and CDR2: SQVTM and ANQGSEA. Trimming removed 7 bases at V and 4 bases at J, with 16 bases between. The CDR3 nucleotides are TGCAGCGCCGACCGGGGGGCTGTCTATGGCTACACCTTC. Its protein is CSADRGAVYGYTF.

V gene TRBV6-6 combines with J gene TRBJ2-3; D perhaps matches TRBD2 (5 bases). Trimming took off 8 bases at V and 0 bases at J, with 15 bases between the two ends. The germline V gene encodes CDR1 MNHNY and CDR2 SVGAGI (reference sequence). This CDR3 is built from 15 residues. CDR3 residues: CASLSLAYSTDTQYF. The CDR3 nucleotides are TGTGCCAGCCTTTCCCTAGCATATAGCACAGATACGCAGTATTTT.

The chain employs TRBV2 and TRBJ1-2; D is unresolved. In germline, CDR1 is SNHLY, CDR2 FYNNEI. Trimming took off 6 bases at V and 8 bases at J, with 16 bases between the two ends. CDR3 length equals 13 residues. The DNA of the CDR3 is TGTGCCAGCAGAATGATCGACAAGTCCGGCTACACCTTC. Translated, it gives CASRMIDKSGYTF.

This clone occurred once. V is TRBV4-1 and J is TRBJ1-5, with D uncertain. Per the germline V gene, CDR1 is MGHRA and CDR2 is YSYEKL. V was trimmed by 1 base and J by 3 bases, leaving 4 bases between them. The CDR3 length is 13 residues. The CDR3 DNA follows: TGCGCCAGCAGCCAAGCGCTCAATCAGCCCCAGCATTTT. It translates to CASSQALNQPQHF.

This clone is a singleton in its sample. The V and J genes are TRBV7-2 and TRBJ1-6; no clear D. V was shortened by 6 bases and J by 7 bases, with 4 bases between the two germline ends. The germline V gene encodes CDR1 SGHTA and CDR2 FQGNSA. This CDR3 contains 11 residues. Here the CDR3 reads CASRANSPLHF. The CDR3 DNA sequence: TGTGCCAGCAGGGCCAATTCACCCCTCCACTTT. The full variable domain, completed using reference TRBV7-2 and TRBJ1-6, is GAGVSQSPSNKVTEKGKDVELRCDPISGHTALYWYRQSLGQGLEFLIYFQGNSAPDKSGLPSDRFSAERTGGSVSTLTIQRTQQEDSAVYLCASRANSPLHFGNGTRLTVT.

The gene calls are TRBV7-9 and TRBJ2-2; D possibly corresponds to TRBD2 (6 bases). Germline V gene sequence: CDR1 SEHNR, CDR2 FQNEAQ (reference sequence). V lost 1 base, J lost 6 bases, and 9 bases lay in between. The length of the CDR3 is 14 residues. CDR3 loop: CASSLGLAAGELFF. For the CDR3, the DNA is TGTGCCAGCAGCTTAGGATTAGCGGCCGGGGAGCTGTTTTTT.

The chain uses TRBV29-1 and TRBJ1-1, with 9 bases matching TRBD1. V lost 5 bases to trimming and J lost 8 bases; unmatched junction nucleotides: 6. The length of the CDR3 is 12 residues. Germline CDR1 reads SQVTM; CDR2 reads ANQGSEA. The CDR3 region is CSVRTGTGEAFF. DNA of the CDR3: TGCAGCGTTCGAACCGGGACAGGGGAAGCTTTCTTT.

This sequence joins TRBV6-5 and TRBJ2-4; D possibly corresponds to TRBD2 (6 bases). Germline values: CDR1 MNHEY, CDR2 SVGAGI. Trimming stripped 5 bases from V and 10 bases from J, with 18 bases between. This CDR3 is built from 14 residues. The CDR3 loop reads CASSPGPARGIQYF. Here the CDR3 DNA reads TGTGCCAGCAGTCCGGGACCAGCCCGGGGGATTCAGTACTTC.

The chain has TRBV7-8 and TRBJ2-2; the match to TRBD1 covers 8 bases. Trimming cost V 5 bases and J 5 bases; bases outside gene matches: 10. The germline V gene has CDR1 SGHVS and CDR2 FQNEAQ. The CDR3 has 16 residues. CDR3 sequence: CASSPNPHRGTGELFF. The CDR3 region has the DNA TGTGCCAGCAGCCCAAATCCCCACAGGGGGACCGGGGAGCTGTTTTTT.

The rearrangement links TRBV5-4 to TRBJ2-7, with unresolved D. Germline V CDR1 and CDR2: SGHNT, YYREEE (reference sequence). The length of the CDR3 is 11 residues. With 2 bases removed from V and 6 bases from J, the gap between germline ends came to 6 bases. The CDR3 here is CASSFAREQYF. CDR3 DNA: TGTGCCAGCAGCTTTGCGCGCGAGCAGTACTTC.

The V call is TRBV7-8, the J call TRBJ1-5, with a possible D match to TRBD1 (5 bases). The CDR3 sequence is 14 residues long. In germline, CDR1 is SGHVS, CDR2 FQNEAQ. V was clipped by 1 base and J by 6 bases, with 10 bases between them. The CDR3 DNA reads TGTGCCAGCAGCTTAGGGGGGAACGGTCAGCCCCAGCATTTT. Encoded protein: CASSLGGNGQPQHF.

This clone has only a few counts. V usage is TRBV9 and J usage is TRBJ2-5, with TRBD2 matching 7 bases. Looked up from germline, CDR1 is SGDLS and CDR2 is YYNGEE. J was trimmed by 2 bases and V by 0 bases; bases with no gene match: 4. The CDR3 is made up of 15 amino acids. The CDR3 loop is CASSVAAGEQETQYF. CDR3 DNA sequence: TGTGCCAGCAGCGTAGCTGCGGGGGAACAAGAGACCCAGTACTTC. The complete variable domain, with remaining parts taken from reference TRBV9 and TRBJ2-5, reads DSGVTQTPKHLITATGQRVTLRCSPRSGDLSVYWYQQSLDQGLQFLIQYYNGEERAKGNILERFSAQQFPDLHSELNLSSLELGDSALYFCASSVAAGEQETQYFGPGTRLLVL.

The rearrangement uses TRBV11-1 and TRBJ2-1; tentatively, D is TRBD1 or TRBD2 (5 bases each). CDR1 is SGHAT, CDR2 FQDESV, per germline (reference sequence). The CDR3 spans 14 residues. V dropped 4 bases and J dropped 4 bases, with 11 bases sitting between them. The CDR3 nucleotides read TGTGCCAGCAGCTGGGGGACGGCGTACAATGAGCAGTTCTTC. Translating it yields CASSWGTAYNEQFF.

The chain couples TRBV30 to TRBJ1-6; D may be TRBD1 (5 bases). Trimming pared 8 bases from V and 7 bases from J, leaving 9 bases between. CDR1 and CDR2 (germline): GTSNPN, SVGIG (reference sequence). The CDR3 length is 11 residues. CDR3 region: CAGGRNSPLHF. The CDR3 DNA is TGTGCCGGGGGAAGGAATTCACCCCTCCACTTT.

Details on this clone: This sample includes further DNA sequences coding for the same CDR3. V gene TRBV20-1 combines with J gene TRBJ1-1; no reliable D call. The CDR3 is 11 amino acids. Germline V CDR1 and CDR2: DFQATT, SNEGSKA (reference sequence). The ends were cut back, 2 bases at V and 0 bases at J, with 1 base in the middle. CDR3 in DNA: TGCAGTGCTAGACTGAACACTGAAGCTTTCTTT. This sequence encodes CSARLNTEAFF.

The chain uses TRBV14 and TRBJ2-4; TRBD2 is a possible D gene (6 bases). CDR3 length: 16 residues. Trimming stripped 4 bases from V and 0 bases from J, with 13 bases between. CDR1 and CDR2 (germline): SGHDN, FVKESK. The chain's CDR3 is CASSLGTALAKNIQYF. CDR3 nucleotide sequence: TGTGCCAGCAGCCTCGGGACTGCACTAGCCAAAAACATTCAGTACTTC. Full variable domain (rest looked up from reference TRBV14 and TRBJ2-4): EAGVTQFPSHSVIEKGQTVTLRCDPISGHDNLYWYRRVMGKEIKFLLHFVKESKQDESGMPNNRFLAERTGGTYSTLKVQPAELEDSGVYFCASSLGTALAKNIQYFGAGTRLSVL.